Each of the 27 T cell receptor beta chains below was sequenced from the same sample in a study of blood T cell repertoires in COVID-19. Produced via immunoSEQ multiplex PCR; TCRdb's table is partial and in-frame only. The repertoire has about 150,000 clones, roughly 84% of them found once; the top ten carry 5.8%. The sequenced sample was PBMCs or T cells enriched from blood (not recorded which). These receptor sequences come from a woman in her forties or fifties who had been exposed to COVID-19.

This clone was seen only a few times. The V gene is TRBV19, the J gene TRBJ1-2, with 7 positions matching TRBD1. V was pared by 5 bases and J by 4 bases, with 10 bases of the junction left unmatched. CDR1 LNHDA and CDR2 SQIVND come from the germline V gene (reference sequence). The CDR3 has 15 residues. The CDR3 is CASSGTRQGPYGYTF. The CDR3 DNA is TGTGCCAGTAGTGGCACTCGACAGGGCCCCTATGGCTACACCTTC.

The chain couples TRBV5-1 to TRBJ2-1, with a possible D match to TRBD2 (5 bases). Trimming took off 0 bases at V and 7 bases at J, with 11 bases between the two ends. The CDR3 spans 14 residues. Germline loops: CDR1 SGHRS, CDR2 YFSETQ. CDR3 sequence: CASSLEGRGNEQFF. Here the CDR3 DNA reads TGCGCCAGCAGCTTGGAAGGCCGCGGGAATGAGCAGTTCTTC.

The chain links TRBV18 to TRBJ1-5; 8 bases are shared with TRBD1. Germline CDR1 is KGHSH and CDR2 is LQKENI. Trimming at V came to 6 bases and at J to 2 bases, leaving 6 bases not matched to a gene. This CDR3 has 15 amino acids. CDR3 DNA: TGTGCCAGCTCCCAACAGGGGGATGGCAATCAGCCCCAGCATTTT. Translated: CASSQQGDGNQPQHF.

The CDR3 loop reads CASSTGRAEAFF. The DNA for the CDR3 is TGTGCCAGCAGCACAGGGCGGGCTGAAGCTTTCTTT. The chain couples TRBV7-9 to TRBJ1-1; possible D gene TRBD1, 6 bases. This CDR3 has 12 residues. The ends were cut back, 5 bases at V and 6 bases at J, with 10 bases in the middle. Germline V lookup: CDR1 SEHNR, CDR2 FQNEAQ (reference sequence).

This clone was detected only a few times. V and J are TRBV5-8 and TRBJ1-6; unclear D gene. Trimming removed 2 bases at V and 10 bases at J, with 4 bases between. The germline CDR1 and CDR2 sequences are SGHTS and YDEGEE. This CDR3 has 11 residues. CDR3 residues: CASSFISPLHF. The CDR3, as DNA: TGTGCCAGCAGCTTCATCTCACCCCTCCACTTT. The whole variable domain, filled in from reference TRBV5-8 and TRBJ1-6, reads EAGVTQSPTHLIKTRGQQATLRCSPISGHTSVYWYQQALGLGLQFLLWYDEGEERNRGNFPPRFSGRQFPNYSSELNVNALELEDSALYLCASSFISPLHFGNGTRLTVT.

The CDR3 bases are TGTGCCAGCAGCCTTTCAGGGTATAGTGAGCAGTTCTTC. This encodes CASSLSGYSEQFF. The V gene is TRBV7-3, the J gene TRBJ2-1; weak D call: TRBD1 (5 bases). This CDR3 region has 13 residues. V was shortened by 5 bases and J by 9 bases, with 14 bases between the two germline ends. Germline V gene sequence: CDR1 SGHTA, CDR2 FQGTGA. Drawing the rest from reference TRBV7-3 and TRBJ2-1, the complete variable domain is GAGVSQTPSNKVTEKGKYVELRCDPISGHTALYWYRQSLGQGPEFLIYFQGTGAADDSGLPNDRFFAVRPEGSVSTLKIQRTERGDSAVYLCASSLSGYSEQFFGPGTRLTVL.

In DNA form, the CDR3 reads TGTGCCAGCAGCGTGGGCGGGACTAGCGGGAGACAAGAGACCCAGTACTTC. Translating gives CASSVGGTSGRQETQYF. V is TRBV9 and J is TRBJ2-5; 14 bases fit TRBD2. The CDR3 length is 17 residues. Germline CDR1 SGDLS, CDR2 YYNGEE. Trimming at V came to 2 bases and at J to 2 bases, leaving 5 bases not matched to a gene.

As for this clone: The same CDR3 can be traced to other DNA sequences in this sample. The chain combines TRBV12-3 or TRBV12-4 with TRBJ1-2; a possible D gene is TRBD1 (6 bases). The germline V and J ends were trimmed by 3 bases and 4 bases, with 9 bases remaining between them. The CDR3 totals 13 residues. The CDR3 is CASSLDSPYGYTF. CDR3 bases: TGTGCCAGCAGTTTGGACAGCCCCTATGGCTACACCTTC.

The rearrangement uses TRBV19 and TRBJ2-3; 10 nucleotides align to TRBD2. Per the germline V gene, CDR1 is LNHDA and CDR2 is SQIVND (reference sequence). The CDR3 sequence is 15 residues long. With 5 bases clipped from V and 3 bases from J, the junction kept 5 bases outside the gene matches. The CDR3 reads CASSELAGTTDTQYF. CDR3 coding DNA: TGTGCCAGTAGTGAACTAGCGGGGACGACAGATACGCAGTATTTT.

V and J are TRBV7-8 and TRBJ1-1, with TRBD1 matching over 7 bases. The CDR3 is 15 residues long. With V trimmed by 5 bases and J by 0 bases, 6 bases remained unmatched. CDR1 and CDR2 (germline): SGHVS, FQNEAQ. CDR3 DNA: TGTGCCAGCAGCGCCGCCGGGACAGTGAACACTGAAGCTTTCTTT. Translating it yields CASSAAGTVNTEAFF.

The CDR3 DNA is TGTGCCAGCAGCTTAAGTTCGCGTCGGGGGGCCCGCAATGAGCAGTTCTTC. It translates to CASSLSSRRGARNEQFF. The chain recombines TRBV7-3 with TRBJ2-1; perhaps TRBD2 as D (7 bases). V was cut by 1 base and J by 6 bases, with 19 bases left in between. Germline V gene data show CDR1 as SGHTA and CDR2 as FQGTGA. CDR3 size: 17 residues.

By proportion, this clone is medium-sized. The chain couples TRBV7-6 to TRBJ2-7; the match to TRBD2 covers 8 bases. Germline V CDR1 and CDR2: SGHVS, FNYEAQ. The V segment lost 5 bases and the J segment 3 bases; nucleotides outside the gene matches: 6. The CDR3 runs 14 residues. The CDR3 reads CASSPGGAGYEQYF. For the CDR3, the DNA is TGTGCCAGCAGCCCCGGGGGGGCTGGCTACGAGCAGTACTTC.

The chain carries TRBV5-4 and TRBJ2-5; a possible D gene is TRBD1 (6 bases). Germline V CDR1 and CDR2: SGHNT, YYREEE (reference sequence). The CDR3 totals 15 residues. V was pared by 0 bases and J by 5 bases, with 14 bases between. The CDR3 DNA is TGTGCCAGCAGCTTGGAGGGGGTGGCCCATGAGACCCAGTACTTC. Protein product: CASSLEGVAHETQYF.

The rearrangement uses TRBV19 and TRBJ1-3; TRBD1 might be the D (6 bases). V lost 1 base and J lost 2, with 9 bases in between. This CDR3 comprises 15 residues. CDR1 and CDR2 from the germline V gene are LNHDA and SQIVND (reference sequence). This CDR3 reads CASSIAPGAGNTIYF. CDR3 coding DNA: TGTGCCAGTAGTATAGCGCCAGGGGCTGGAAACACCATATATTTT.

The chain uses TRBV2 and TRBJ1-5; 9 bases line up with TRBD1. Losses at the gene ends were 0 bases for V and 7 bases for J; bases not matched to a gene: 10. Germline V lookup: CDR1 SNHLY, CDR2 FYNNEI. The CDR3 is 17 amino acids. This CDR3 is CASSEALGTGFVQPQHF. CDR3 bases: TGTGCCAGCAGTGAAGCGCTTGGGACAGGGTTTGTACAGCCCCAGCATTTT. The whole variable domain, remainder taken from reference TRBV2 and TRBJ1-5, is EPEVTQTPSHQVTQMGQEVILRCVPISNHLYFYWYRQILGQKVEFLVSFYNNEISEKSEIFDDQFSVERPDGSNFTLKIRSTKLEDSAMYFCASSEALGTGFVQPQHFGDGTRLSIL.

This clone was observed once. J is TRBJ1-4 and V is TRBV6-5; D perhaps matches TRBD1 (6 bases). Trimming shortened V by 2 bases and J by 6 bases, and 10 bases separated the two germline ends. Germline CDR1 is MNHEY and CDR2 is SVGAGI. The CDR3 has 14 residues. CDR3 sequence: CASSYRRTDEKLFF. CDR3 coding DNA: TGTGCCAGCAGTTACAGGAGGACAGATGAAAAACTGTTTTTT.

This chain uses TRBV6-2 or TRBV6-3 with TRBJ2-1; 10 bases are a match to TRBD2. Germline V gives CDR1 MNHEY, CDR2 SVGEGT. The CDR3 consists of 15 residues. The trim removed 6 bases at V and 4 bases at J, leaving 6 bases unmatched. CDR3: CASSSGTSEYNEQFF. CDR3 bases: TGTGCCAGCAGCTCCGGGACTAGCGAATACAATGAGCAGTTCTTC.

The J gene is TRBJ2-7, the V gene TRBV9; D possibly corresponds to TRBD2 (6 bases). Trimming took off 0 bases at V and 4 bases at J, with 14 bases between the two ends. The germline V gene has CDR1 SGDLS and CDR2 YYNGEE. The CDR3 runs 15 residues. CDR3 residues: CASSVEGGMTYEQYF. CDR3 sequence (DNA): TGTGCCAGCAGCGTAGAGGGCGGGATGACATACGAGCAGTACTTC.

The V call is TRBV4-1, the J call TRBJ1-5; D is possibly TRBD1 (6 bases). Deletions cut 0 bases from V and 4 bases from J, with 16 bases between. Germline CDR1 and CDR2: MGHRA and YSYEKL. The CDR3 sequence is 17 residues long. The CDR3 loop is CASSQDRGGARNQPQHF. CDR3 nucleotide sequence: TGCGCCAGCAGCCAAGATCGGGGGGGGGCGCGGAATCAGCCCCAGCATTTT.

In this sample, this clone turned up a few times. The CDR3 nucleotides are TGTGCCAGTAGTACCCATGTAGGGGGTCATGGCTATGGCTACACCTTC. Residues: CASSTHVGGHGYGYTF. V is TRBV19 and J is TRBJ1-2, with D perhaps matching TRBD1 (6 bases). Germline V gene lookup returns CDR1 LNHDA and CDR2 SQIVND (reference sequence). V was clipped by 4 bases and J by 4 bases, with 19 bases between them. This CDR3 has 16 amino acids.

This chain connects TRBV4-3 to TRBJ1-1, with D perhaps matching TRBD1 (6 bases). Germline CDR1 LGHNA, CDR2 YSLEER. The germline V and J ends were trimmed by 0 bases and 1 base, with 9 bases remaining between them. The CDR3 is 15 residues long. CDR3 protein: CASSQDGGGNTEAFF. The DNA of the CDR3 is TGCGCCAGCAGCCAAGATGGGGGCGGGAACACTGAAGCTTTCTTT.

The rearrangement links TRBV6-1 to TRBJ1-2; D is ambiguous. V gave up 0 bases and J gave up 8 bases, with 16 bases separating them. The CDR3 loop spans 15 amino acids. Per the germline V gene, CDR1 is MNHNS and CDR2 is SASEGT. CDR3 sequence: CASSEAGARRSGYTF. The CDR3 coding sequence is TGTGCCAGCAGTGAAGCCGGCGCCAGGCGCAGCGGCTACACCTTC.

The genes are TRBV5-4 and TRBJ2-1; D unclear. Trimming cost V 6 bases and J 0 bases, with 13 bases left between them. This CDR3 has 15 amino acids. Germline V CDR1 and CDR2: SGHNT, YYREEE (reference sequence). The CDR3 DNA sequence: TGTGCCAGCACCCTTGGAGATAGCTCCTACAATGAGCAGTTCTTC. Its translation: CASTLGDSSYNEQFF.

In regard to this clone: Other DNA sequences in this sample translate to the same CDR3. The genes are TRBV19 and TRBJ1-2; D uncertain. The CDR3 consists of 12 residues. Trimming removed 3 bases from V and 2 bases from J, with 4 bases in between. Germline CDR1 and CDR2: LNHDA and SQIVND (reference sequence). CDR3 nucleotide sequence: TGTGCCAGTAGTATCCTCAACTATGGCTACACCTTC. Translation: CASSILNYGYTF.

The CDR3 region has the DNA TGTGCCAGTAGTCCTAGCGGGGGGGCAAGAGATACGCAGTATTTT. This sequence encodes CASSPSGGARDTQYF. The chain combines TRBV19 with TRBJ2-3, with 12 positions matching TRBD2. V shed 5 bases, J shed 5 bases, and the junction held 5 bases outside the gene matches. The CDR3 sequence is 15 residues long. Germline CDR1 reads LNHDA; CDR2 reads SQIVND (reference sequence).

The DNA of the CDR3 is TGTGCCAGCAGTTCCGGGACTAGCGGCTACAATGAGCAGTTCTTC. Its translation: CASSSGTSGYNEQFF. The chain has TRBV6-5 and TRBJ2-1, with 11 bases fitting TRBD2. Trimming at V came to 4 bases and at J to 3 bases, leaving 2 bases not matched to a gene. There are 15 residues in the CDR3. Germline CDR1 reads MNHEY; CDR2 reads SVGAGI.

The chain joins TRBV20-1 to TRBJ1-2; maybe TRBD1 (5 bases). Germline V CDR1 and CDR2: DFQATT, SNEGSKA (reference sequence). The CDR3 contains 14 residues. Deletions cut 3 bases from V and 0 bases from J, with 11 bases between. CDR3 nucleotide sequence: TGCAGTGCTAGTACGACAGTATCTAACTATGGCTACACCTTC. It codes for CSASTTVSNYGYTF.